This paragraph reports one TCR beta chain. One end of the junction varies from germline; a read error may be responsible. These data come from a study of blood T cell repertoires in COVID-19. Study in general: Acute and convalescent COVID-19 specimens originated in the United States, Italy and Spain.

The CDR3 consists of 15 residues. Germline lookup yields CDR1 SSHAT and CDR2 FNYEAQ (reference sequence). Profiled with immunoSEQ multiplex PCR; TCRdb holds only in-frame clones, not every one. The repertoire holds about 87,000 clones, with about 85% as singletons. The sequence was collected from a woman aged 65 to 85 with acute or convalescent COVID-19. Sequencing was done on a sample of peripheral blood. The chain joins TRBV7-7 to TRBJ2-1; 9 positions match TRBD2. For the CDR3, the DNA is TGTGCTAGCAGTCCGGCGGGGGGGCCCCTCAATGAGCAGTTCTTC. Its translation: CASSPAGGPLNEQFF. The full variable domain, completed using reference TRBV7-7 and TRBJ2-1, is GAGVSQSPRYKVTKRGQDVTLRCDPISSHATLYWYQQALGQGPEFLTYFNYEAQPDKSGLPSDRFSAERPEGSISTLTIQRTEQRDSAMYRCASSPAGGPLNEQFFGPGTRLTVL.